A single sample gave rise to the 20 T cell receptor beta chains below, sequenced in a study of OX40 agonist ivuxolimab in advanced cancers. Produced via immunoSEQ multiplex PCR; TCRdb's table is partial and in-frame only. Among over 45,000 clones listed, 79% were seen once. Material: CD4+ or CD8+ T cells sorted from blood, obtained in a trial of the OX40 agonist ivuxolimab. The receptors were sampled from an adult with an advanced solid tumor such as melanoma, head and neck, liver or kidney cancer.

The V and J genes are TRBV9 and TRBJ2-5; 9 bases agree with TRBD2. The CDR3 length is 16 residues. Unmatched junction bases numbered 10, after V lost 2 bases and J lost 5 bases. Per germline, CDR1 SGDLS and CDR2 YYNGEE. The CDR3 sequence: CASSVGAGGAWETQYF. The CDR3, as DNA: TGTGCCAGCAGCGTCGGGGCGGGGGGGGCCTGGGAGACCCAGTACTTC. Complete variable domain (other parts from reference TRBV9 and TRBJ2-5): DSGVTQTPKHLITATGQRVTLRCSPRSGDLSVYWYQQSLDQGLQFLIQYYNGEERAKGNILERFSAQQFPDLHSELNLSSLELGDSALYFCASSVGAGGAWETQYFGPGTRLLVL.

This clone was observed a single time. The CDR3 spells CSAGRDTQYF. The CDR3 DNA reads TGCAGTGCGGGGAGGGATACGCAGTATTTT. This chain connects TRBV20-1 to TRBJ2-3, with D perhaps TRBD2 (6 bases). CDR3 length equals 10 residues. V dropped 6 bases and J dropped 6 bases, with 7 bases sitting between them. CDR1 and CDR2 from the germline V gene are DFQATT and SNEGSKA (reference sequence).

As for this clone: Within the sample, other DNA sequences also encode this same CDR3. The chain has TRBV19 and TRBJ2-7; 7 nucleotides match TRBD1. The CDR3 contains 13 residues. J was trimmed by 2 bases and V by 9 bases; bases with no gene match: 7. Germline lookup yields CDR1 LNHDA and CDR2 SQIVND (reference sequence). The CDR3 spells CASSPGQTYEQYF. CDR3 nucleotide sequence: TGTGCCAGCAGTCCGGGACAGACCTACGAGCAGTACTTC.

This clone has only a few counts. V is TRBV27 and J is TRBJ1-6; D uncertain. The CDR3 runs to 18 residues. Germline values: CDR1 MNHEY, CDR2 SMNVEV (reference sequence). V lost 4 bases to trimming and J lost 0 bases, with 16 bases between them. CDR3 sequence: CASSSLPPVSSYNSPLHF. For the CDR3, the DNA is TGTGCCAGCAGTTCCCTCCCCCCGGTCAGCTCCTATAATTCACCCCTCCACTTT.

This rearrangement joins TRBV19 to TRBJ2-4; 7 nucleotides align to TRBD1. Germline CDR1 is LNHDA and CDR2 is SQIVND (reference sequence). J was trimmed by 4 bases and V by 3 bases; bases with no gene match: 3. The CDR3 is 14 amino acids. The CDR3 nucleotides are TGTGCCAGTAGTATCGGACAGGAAAAAAACATTCAGTACTTC. This sequence encodes CASSIGQEKNIQYF.

The chain employs TRBV30 and TRBJ2-5; TRBD1 matches 7 bases. V lost 0 bases to trimming and J lost 1 base; unmatched junction nucleotides: 11. This CDR3 has 17 amino acids. Germline V gene data show CDR1 as GTSNPN and CDR2 as SVGIG (reference sequence). The CDR3 here is CAWSVLLQGDPQETQYF. The CDR3 bases are TGTGCCTGGAGTGTACTCCTCCAGGGGGATCCCCAAGAGACCCAGTACTTC.

This clone ranks as medium-sized. The V and J genes are TRBV7-9 and TRBJ1-5, with TRBD1 identical over 7 bases. The V gene's germline CDR1 is SEHNR and CDR2 FQNEAQ (reference sequence). V lost 4 bases, J lost 1 base, and 7 bases stayed unmatched. This CDR3 region has 16 residues. The CDR3 loop is CASSSGRGSSNQPQHF. The CDR3 DNA reads as TGTGCCAGCAGCTCAGGCAGGGGGTCGAGCAATCAGCCCCAGCATTTT. Full variable domain (missing parts from reference TRBV7-9 and TRBJ1-5): DTGVSQNPRHKITKRGQNVTFRCDPISEHNRLYWYRQTLGQGPEFLTYFQNEAQLEKSRLLSDRFSAERPKGSFSTLEIQRTEQGDSAMYLCASSSGRGSSNQPQHFGDGTRLSIL.

This sequence joins TRBV6-1 and TRBJ1-1; D not certain. Per the germline V gene, CDR1 is MNHNS and CDR2 is SASEGT. V was trimmed by 10 bases and J by 1 base, leaving 13 bases between them. The CDR3 is 13 amino acids. The CDR3 nucleotides are TGTGCCACTCAAGGACGGAGGAACACTGAAGCTTTCTTT. This codes for CATQGRRNTEAFF.

This chain joins TRBV7-9 and TRBJ1-2, with 7 bases that match TRBD1. The CDR3 spans 13 residues. In germline, CDR1 is SEHNR, CDR2 FQNEAQ (reference sequence). Trimming removed 6 bases from V and 7 bases from J; junction bases left unmatched: 8. The CDR3 DNA reads TGTGCCAGCAGTGACAGGGAATCGGGTGGCTACACCTTC. Translated: CASSDRESGGYTF.

This clone was seen a few times. The chain links TRBV30 to TRBJ2-5; D may be TRBD2 (5 bases). CDR1 is GTSNPN, CDR2 SVGIG, per germline (reference sequence). Between the trimmed V and J ends, which lost 4 bases and 2 bases, there was a span of 8 bases. The CDR3 is made up of 12 amino acids. The CDR3 bases are TGTGCCTGGACCGGAGGTCAAGAGACCCAGTACTTC. Encoded protein: CAWTGGQETQYF.

V is TRBV7-2 and J is TRBJ2-7, with TRBD2 matching over 9 bases. Losses at the gene ends were 6 bases for V and 1 base for J; bases not matched to a gene: 4. The CDR3 runs to 14 residues. From germline, CDR1 is SGHTA and CDR2 FQGNSA. CDR3 DNA: TGTGCCAGCAGATCAGCGGGAGGATCCTACGAGCAGTACTTC. This codes for CASRSAGGSYEQYF.

This clone has more than one count but fewer than ten. This chain joins TRBV5-1 and TRBJ2-1, with 11 bases that match TRBD2. CDR1 and CDR2 from the germline V gene are SGHRS and YFSETQ. CDR3 size: 16 residues. The V gene end was trimmed by 0 bases and the J gene end by 7 bases; junction bases not matched to a gene: 6. The CDR3: CASSLVLAGGGNEQFF. CDR3 bases: TGCGCCAGCAGCTTGGTCCTAGCGGGAGGTGGTAATGAGCAGTTCTTC.

As for this clone: A read error may account for a junction end that differs from germline. The genes are TRBV7-3 and TRBJ2-5; 16 bases are a match to TRBD2. Germline CDR1 SGHTA, CDR2 FQGTGA. The CDR3 covers 14 residues. CDR3 loop: CASSSGLAGGPVHF. The CDR3 nucleotides read TGTGCCAGCAGCTCGGGACTAGCGGGAGGGCCGGTCCACTTC. Looking up the rest from reference TRBV7-3 and TRBJ2-5 gives the full variable domain: GAGVSQTPSNKVTEKGKYVELRCDPISGHTALYWYRQSLGQGPEFLIYFQGTGAADDSGLPNDRFFAVRPEGSVSTLKIQRTERGDSAVYLCASSSGLAGGPVHFGPGTRLLVL.

This clone was seen only a few times. The chain combines TRBV9 with TRBJ2-1; TRBD1 agrees at 9 bases. V dropped 0 bases and J dropped 8; count of bases not matched to a gene: 6. Germline V gives CDR1 SGDLS, CDR2 YYNGEE. The CDR3 sequence is 15 residues long. The chain's CDR3 is CASSVDRGLVDEQFF. The CDR3, as DNA: TGTGCCAGCAGCGTAGACAGGGGGCTGGTAGATGAGCAGTTCTTC.

The chain uses TRBV5-5 and TRBJ1-2; D remains unclear. The CDR3 has 14 residues. Germline loops: CDR1 SGHKS, CDR2 YYEKEE (reference sequence). V was shortened by 4 bases and J by 6 bases, with 16 bases between the two germline ends. CDR3 loop: CASSPILGAHGYTF. In nucleotides, the CDR3 is TGTGCCAGCAGCCCCATACTCGGAGCTCATGGCTACACCTTC.

Details on this clone: The junction departs from germline at one end; a sequencing error may be responsible. The same CDR3 arises from other DNA sequences in this sample as well. The chain carries TRBV28 and TRBJ2-7; either TRBD1 or TRBD2 may fit D (6 bases each). Germline V gene sequence: CDR1 MDHEN, CDR2 SYDVKM. This CDR3 has 14 residues. In nucleotides, the CDR3 is TGTGCCAGCAGTCCGGGGGACAAACCCTACGAGCAGTACTTT. Translated, it gives CASSPGDKPYEQYF.

V usage is TRBV5-5 and J usage is TRBJ2-1; D gene uncertain. The germline V and J ends were trimmed by 4 bases and 0 bases, with 11 bases remaining between them. Germline-derived CDR1 and CDR2 are SGHKS and YYEKEE (reference sequence). The CDR3 spans 15 residues. DNA of the CDR3: TGTGCCAGCAGCCGAGTCCCGAGCTCCTACAATGAGCAGTTCTTC. This codes for CASSRVPSSYNEQFF.

V is TRBV13 and J is TRBJ1-1; D remains ambiguous. Germline loops: CDR1 PRHDT, CDR2 FYEKMQ (reference sequence). Trimming removed 1 base at V and 11 bases at J, with 11 bases between. This CDR3 comprises 12 residues. This CDR3 reads CASSLASASAFF. CDR3 coding DNA: TGTGCCAGCAGCTTAGCATCCGCCTCCGCTTTCTTT.

V usage is TRBV6-5 and J usage is TRBJ1-5; 8 nucleotides match TRBD1. The CDR3 is 14 residues long. The V gene end was trimmed by 6 bases and the J gene end by 3 bases; junction bases not matched to a gene: 4. The germline V gene encodes CDR1 MNHEY and CDR2 SVGAGI. CDR3 nucleotides: TGTGCCAGCAGGTCGGGACAGGACAATCAGCCCCAGCATTTT. Amino acids: CASRSGQDNQPQHF.

The gene calls are TRBV7-9 and TRBJ2-7; 7 nucleotides line up with TRBD1. Germline V gene data show CDR1 as SEHNR and CDR2 as FQNEAQ (reference sequence). This CDR3 spans 12 amino acids. V shed 5 bases, J shed 4 bases, and the junction held 2 bases outside the gene matches. This chain's CDR3 is CASSRQGYEQYF. The CDR3 coding sequence is TGTGCCAGCAGCCGACAGGGATACGAGCAGTACTTC.